The text below deals with one TCR beta chain. Antigen unknown. These data come from a study of CD8+ T cells in alopecia areata. The trim removed 4 bases at V and 2 bases at J, leaving 6 bases unmatched. Germline V gives CDR1 SGDLS, CDR2 YYNGEE. The CDR3 length is 15 residues. General study results and limits: Scalp clonality and expanded CD8+ clones among the top 100 fell significantly with tofacitinib.

Extraction of RNA preceded its reverse transcription into cDNA, which served as the sequencing template. TCRdb's copy holds only in-frame clones and misses some; the assay was immunoSEQ multiplex PCR. The sample lists 90,000 to 100,000 clones; approximately 66% were seen once. The treatment: oral pan-JAK inhibitor, 5-10 mg twice daily. The receptor comes from a human donor with alopecia areata. The chain is built from TRBV9 and TRBJ2-1; TRBD2 aligns across 7 bases. This specimen was CD8+ T cells sorted from blood, taken at week 4, from a patient treated with tofacitinib. CDR3 sequence (DNA): TGTGCCAGCAGCCAACTAGCGCACACCTACAATGAGCAGTTCTTC. Protein: CASSQLAHTYNEQFF.